Each of the 29 T cell receptor beta chains below was sequenced from the same sample in a study of regulatory T cells in long-lasting Graves disease. Both iRepertoire HTBI primers and Arm-PCR of CDR3 regions were used to build the TCR beta libraries. In TCRdb, the multiplex PCR reads were re-called with MiXCR into one record per CDR3 protein. The sample holds about 540,000 distinct CDR3 sequences, roughly 13% seen once. Time point of the sample: newly diagnosed GD, antithyroid drugs for less than 3 months. The TCR library was made from RNA that had been extracted from PBMCs in TRIzol. This sample also belongs to another study, concerning T cells in Graves' hyperthyroidism and ophthalmopathy.

Sample: peripheral blood mononuclear cells (PBMCs), taken at new diagnosis, from a patient treated with antithyroid drugs. The receptors were gathered from a man younger than 40 with Graves disease.

This clonotype was detected only a few times. The rearrangement joins TRBV30 to TRBJ1-1; D unresolved. The germline V and J ends were trimmed by 4 bases and 10 bases, with 10 bases remaining between them. The CDR3 consists of 10 residues. The germline gives CDR1 GTSNPN, CDR2 SVGIG (reference sequence). For the CDR3, the DNA is TGTGCCTGGACAAGGGCACCAGCTTTCTTT. This encodes CAWTRAPAFF.

The V gene is TRBV5-5, the J gene TRBJ1-3, with D unclear. CDR1 SGHKS and CDR2 YYEKEE come from the germline V gene (reference sequence). Trimming stripped 0 bases from V and 0 bases from J, with 7 bases between. This CDR3 spans 15 amino acids. The CDR3 bases are TGTGCCAGCAGCTTGGGACTTCTCTCTGGAAACACCATATATTTT. Its translation is CASSLGLLSGNTIYF.

This clonotype was observed at least ten times. The rearrangement uses TRBV12-3 or TRBV12-4 and TRBJ1-6, with 8 nucleotides matching TRBD1. J lost 10 bases, V lost 6 bases, and 14 bases had no gene match. This CDR3 spans 16 amino acids. The CDR3 sequence is CASRRAGGMGSSPLHF. CDR3 nucleotide sequence: TGTGCCAGCAGGCGCGCAGGGGGCATGGGGTCCTCACCCCTCCACTTT.

There are a few counts of this clonotype. The chain recombines TRBV15 with TRBJ1-5; maybe TRBD1 (5 bases). This CDR3 has 15 amino acids. Germline values: CDR1 LNHNV, CDR2 YYDKDF (reference sequence). With 0 bases removed from V and 4 bases from J, the gap between germline ends came to 10 bases. Here the CDR3 DNA reads TGTGCCACCAGCAGAGATCCAGGGAGGAATCAGCCCCAGCATTTT. Translated: CATSRDPGRNQPQHF.

This clonotype was seen ten or more times. The V gene is TRBV11-2, the J gene TRBJ1-1; D unclear. The germline V gene has CDR1 SGHAT and CDR2 FQNNGV. This CDR3 is built from 14 residues. V lost 5 bases, J lost 8 bases, and 18 bases lay in between. This CDR3 is CASSRPQYGGEAFF. The DNA of the CDR3 is TGTGCCAGCAGCCGACCCCAATACGGCGGGGAAGCTTTCTTT.

This clonotype has just a few counts. A read error is likely, as this CDR3 ends without the conserved phenylalanine or tryptophan. The CDR3 spells CASLTGGEQYL. DNA of the CDR3: TGTGCCAGCCTAACCGGCGGAGAGCAGTACCTC. The rearrangement uses TRBV6-1 and TRBJ2-7; D call uncertain. V was cut by 8 bases and J by 7 bases, with 12 bases left in between. CDR1 and CDR2 (germline): MNHNS, SASEGT. CDR3 size: 11 residues.

The CDR3 DNA follows: TGTGCCAGCAGCCAGTCAGATTTGAACACTGAAGCTTTCTTT. Protein product: CASSQSDLNTEAFF. J is TRBJ1-1 and V is TRBV3-1; D gene ambiguous. Germline assignment: CDR1 LGHDT and CDR2 YNNKEL (reference sequence). V gave up 3 bases and J gave up 0 bases, with 8 bases separating them. The CDR3 is made up of 14 amino acids. Based on the CDR3 plus reference TRBV3-1 and TRBJ1-1, the full variable domain is DTAVSQTPKYLVTQMGNDKSIKCEQNLGHDTMYWYKQDSKKFLKIMFSYNNKELIINETVPNRFSPKSPDKAHLNLHINSLELGDSAVYFCASSQSDLNTEAFFGQGTRLTVV.

V gene TRBV29-1 combines with J gene TRBJ1-2, with D hard to call. Trimming removed 1 base at V and 0 bases at J, with 3 bases between. Germline V gives CDR1 SQVTM, CDR2 ANQGSEA. This CDR3 has 12 residues. The CDR3 is CSVEGSNYGYTF. In DNA, the CDR3 is TGCAGCGTTGAAGGTTCTAACTATGGCTACACCTTC.

There are many counts of this clonotype. The J gene is TRBJ2-2, the V gene TRBV29-1; 9 bases agree with TRBD1. CDR1 is SQVTM and CDR2 is ANQGSEA in the germline V gene. The CDR3 runs 12 residues. The V and J ends lost 6 bases and 6 bases, in that order; junction bases with no gene match: 2. The CDR3 coding sequence is TGCAGCGTCCGGACAGGGGCCGGGGAGCTGTTTTTT. It translates to CSVRTGAGELFF.

This clonotype has only a few counts. The rearrangement links TRBV27 to TRBJ1-2; the D is unclear. With 2 bases removed from V and 5 bases from J, the gap between germline ends came to 21 bases. The CDR3 spans 17 residues. Germline V CDR1 and CDR2: MNHEY, SMNVEV (reference sequence). In DNA, the CDR3 is TGTGCCAGCAGTTTAGCGGGTAATACGGTCAGTGTATATGGCTACACCTTC. This translates into CASSLAGNTVSVYGYTF.

There are many counts of this clonotype. The V gene is TRBV20-1, the J gene TRBJ2-3; the match to TRBD2 covers 15 bases. Germline CDR1 reads DFQATT; CDR2 reads SNEGSKA (reference sequence). With 5 bases clipped from V and 5 bases from J, the junction kept 2 bases outside the gene matches. The CDR3 length is 14 residues. CDR3 in amino acids: CSAWTSGRVDTQYF. The DNA for the CDR3 is TGCAGTGCTTGGACTAGCGGGAGGGTAGATACGCAGTATTTT.

This clonotype was seen ten or more times. This chain connects TRBV6-1 to TRBJ2-1, with D possibly being TRBD2 (5 bases). V was shortened by 2 bases and J by 3 bases, with 26 bases between the two germline ends. This CDR3 region has 20 residues. Looked up from germline, CDR1 is MNHNS and CDR2 is SASEGT. CDR3 in DNA: TGTGCCAGCAGTGAAAGGTCTAGCTCCCTCGAACGGGCCTTCTACAATGAGCAGTTCTTC. This codes for CASSERSSSLERAFYNEQFF.

The sample holds a few counts of this clonotype. The V and J genes are TRBV20-1 and TRBJ2-3, with D possibly being TRBD2 (6 bases). The CDR3 runs 14 residues. The germline V gene has CDR1 DFQATT and CDR2 SNEGSKA (reference sequence). With 2 bases removed from V and 6 bases from J, the gap between germline ends came to 15 bases. The CDR3 loop is CSARNFLGRDTQYF. In DNA, the CDR3 is TGCAGTGCTAGAAATTTCCTGGGGAGGGATACGCAGTATTTT.

V is TRBV4-1 and J is TRBJ2-2, with D possibly being TRBD2 (6 bases). The ends were cut back, 4 bases at V and 4 bases at J, with 10 bases in the middle. In germline, CDR1 is MGHRA, CDR2 YSYEKL. This CDR3 is 14 amino acids long. CDR3 protein: CASSPLAFTGELFF. For the CDR3, the DNA is TGCGCCAGCAGCCCGCTAGCGTTCACCGGGGAGCTGTTTTTT.

The table lists this clonotype with many counts. At one of its ends the junction is not consistent with the germline gene, which may arise from a read error. The chain couples TRBV5-1 to TRBJ1-2; tentative D call: TRBD1 (5 bases). Germline V gene sequence: CDR1 SGHRS, CDR2 YFSETQ. This CDR3 is built from 15 residues. CDR3 sequence reads: CASSLDGGWNYGYTF. The CDR3, as DNA: TGTGCCAGCAGCTTAGACGGGGGGTGGAACTATGGCTACACCTTC.

The table lists this clonotype with many counts. The chain employs TRBV10-3 and TRBJ1-1; no firm D call. The CDR3 length is 15 residues. Germline CDR1 is ENHRY and CDR2 is SYGVKD. Trimming cost V 6 bases and J 0 bases, with 14 bases left between them. CDR3 DNA sequence: TGTGCCATCAGGACCGAGGACCTGATGAACACTGAAGCTTTCTTT. It codes for CAIRTEDLMNTEAFF.

The sample holds many counts of this clonotype. The genes are TRBV18 and TRBJ1-5; no clear D. Trimming left V 4 bases short and J 0 bases short, with 4 bases between. This CDR3 comprises 13 residues. Germline values: CDR1 KGHSH, CDR2 LQKENI. In nucleotides, the CDR3 is TGTGCCAGCTCACAAGATAGCAATCAGCCCCAGCATTTT. Amino acids: CASSQDSNQPQHF.

This clonotype was seen at least ten times. The gene calls are TRBV7-3 and TRBJ1-2, with D perhaps matching TRBD1 (5 bases). The CDR3 sequence is 15 residues long. Trimming pared 4 bases from V and 8 bases from J, leaving 20 bases between. Germline-derived CDR1 and CDR2 are SGHTA and FQGTGA. The DNA for the CDR3 is TGTGCCAGCAGCTCTACCCCTGGCAGGGCGGACGGCTACACCTTC. This encodes CASSSTPGRADGYTF.

The chain carries TRBV12-3 or TRBV12-4 and TRBJ1-2, with 12 bases matching TRBD1. This CDR3 contains 15 residues. V was clipped by 5 bases and J by 8 bases; unmatched bases: 9. CDR3 sequence reads: CASSGTGGNRRGYTF. Written as DNA, the CDR3 is TGTGCCAGCAGTGGGACAGGGGGCAATAGACGGGGCTACACCTTC.

Many counts were recorded for this clonotype. The genes are TRBV12-3 or TRBV12-4 and TRBJ2-5; possible D gene TRBD2, 5 bases. Between the trimmed V and J ends, which lost 5 bases and 4 bases, there was a span of 14 bases. The CDR3 length is 14 residues. The CDR3, as DNA: TGTGCCAGCAGTGGGGAGATAGACTCAGAGACCCAGTACTTC. The encoded protein is CASSGEIDSETQYF.

This clonotype was recorded at least ten times. This CDR3 is CASSSDRSSYNEQFF. The CDR3 DNA is TGTGCCAGCAGCTCTGACAGAAGCTCCTACAATGAGCAGTTCTTC. The chain carries TRBV7-9 and TRBJ2-1, with D maybe TRBD1 (5 bases). CDR1 is SEHNR, CDR2 FQNEAQ, per germline (reference sequence). Trimming cost V 4 bases and J 0 bases, with 10 bases left between them. The CDR3 has 15 amino acids.

A few counts support this clonotype. The J gene is TRBJ1-6, the V gene TRBV15, with no clear D. V dropped 1 base and J dropped 5 bases, with 3 bases sitting between them. Germline V gene data show CDR1 as LNHNV and CDR2 as YYDKDF (reference sequence). The CDR3 has 13 amino acids. The CDR3 nucleotides read TGTGCCACCAGCAGAGGGCATAATTCACCCCTCCACTTT. This codes for CATSRGHNSPLHF. The full variable domain, its missing parts supplied by reference TRBV15 and TRBJ1-6, is DAMVIQNPRYQVTQFGKPVTLSCSQTLNHNVMYWYQQKSSQAPKLLFHYYDKDFNNEADTPDNFQSRRPNTSFCFLDIRSPGLGDTAMYLCATSRGHNSPLHFGNGTRLTVT.

This clonotype was detected ten times or more. A read error may produce the germline difference seen at one junction end. J is TRBJ2-1 and V is TRBV20-1; TRBD2 matches at 9 bases. CDR1 is DFQATT, CDR2 SNEGSKA, per germline (reference sequence). The CDR3 loop spans 18 amino acids. The CDR3, as DNA: TGCAGTGCTAGAGGTCTCACTAGCGGGCGGGCCTCCAACAATGAGCAGTTCTTC. Protein product: CSARGLTSGRASNNEQFF.

This clonotype appeared a single time. The junction differs from germline at one of its ends, possibly a read error. V is TRBV12-3 or TRBV12-4 and J is TRBJ2-3; 10 bases are a match to TRBD1. The length of the CDR3 is 15 residues. In DNA, the CDR3 is TGCGCCGGCAGACTACGACAGGGGGCTACAGATACGCAGTATTTT. It yields the protein CAGRLRQGATDTQYF.

This chain links TRBV29-1 with TRBJ1-2, with TRBD1 matching over 8 bases. Germline lookup yields CDR1 SQVTM and CDR2 ANQGSEA. The V gene end was trimmed by 1 base and the J gene end by 8 bases; junction bases not matched to a gene: 6. The CDR3 runs to 13 residues. CDR3 sequence reads: CSVEGQGARGYTF. CDR3 in DNA: TGCAGCGTTGAAGGGCAGGGGGCGCGGGGCTACACCTTC.

The sample holds many counts of this clonotype. The genes are TRBV29-1 and TRBJ2-6; 9 bases match TRBD2. CDR1 and CDR2 from the germline V gene are SQVTM and ANQGSEA. This CDR3 spans 16 amino acids. The V segment lost 5 bases and the J segment 0 bases; nucleotides outside the gene matches: 5. For the CDR3, the DNA is TGCAGCGTTTTAGCGGGAGACATCTCTGGGGCCAACGTCCTGACTTTC. Translation: CSVLAGDISGANVLTF.

This chain connects TRBV9 to TRBJ2-3, with 11 bases aligning to TRBD2. The length of the CDR3 is 15 residues. Trimming cost V 1 base and J 4 bases; bases outside gene matches: 2. CDR1 is SGDLS, CDR2 YYNGEE, per germline. CDR3 coding DNA: TGTGCCAGCAGCGTAACTAGCGGGAGCTCAGATACGCAGTATTTT. As protein: CASSVTSGSSDTQYF.

CDR3 amino acids: CATGTGPREKLFF. The DNA for the CDR3 is TGTGCCACCGGGACAGGGCCTAGGGAAAAACTGTTTTTT. This sequence joins TRBV15 and TRBJ1-4; 9 bases line up with TRBD1. Germline V lookup: CDR1 LNHNV, CDR2 YYDKDF (reference sequence). The CDR3 runs to 13 residues. V was pared by 8 bases and J by 8 bases, with 6 bases of the junction left unmatched.

This clonotype was seen a few times. J is TRBJ2-3 and V is TRBV5-4, with D maybe TRBD2 (5 bases). Deletions cut 2 bases from V and 1 base from J, with 14 bases between. Per the germline V gene, CDR1 is SGHNT and CDR2 is YYREEE (reference sequence). There are 16 residues in the CDR3. CDR3 amino acids: CASSFGSGGRTDTQYF. The CDR3 coding sequence is TGTGCCAGCAGCTTTGGAAGCGGAGGCCGCACAGATACGCAGTATTTT.